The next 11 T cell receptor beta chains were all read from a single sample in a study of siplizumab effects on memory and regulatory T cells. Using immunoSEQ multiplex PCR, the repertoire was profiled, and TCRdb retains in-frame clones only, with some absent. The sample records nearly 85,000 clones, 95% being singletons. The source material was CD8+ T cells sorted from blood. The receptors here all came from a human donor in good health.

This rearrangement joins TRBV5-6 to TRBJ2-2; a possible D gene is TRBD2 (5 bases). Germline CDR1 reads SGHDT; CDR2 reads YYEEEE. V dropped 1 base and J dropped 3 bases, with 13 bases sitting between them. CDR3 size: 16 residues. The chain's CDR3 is CASSLLRDPDTGELFF. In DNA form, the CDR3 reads TGTGCCAGCAGCTTGTTACGGGATCCGGACACCGGGGAGCTGTTTTTT.

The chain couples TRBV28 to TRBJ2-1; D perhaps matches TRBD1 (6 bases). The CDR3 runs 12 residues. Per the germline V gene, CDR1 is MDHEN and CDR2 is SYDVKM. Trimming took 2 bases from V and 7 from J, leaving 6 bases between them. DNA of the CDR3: TGTGCCAGCAGTTTAGACAGGAATGAGCAGTTCTTC. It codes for CASSLDRNEQFF.

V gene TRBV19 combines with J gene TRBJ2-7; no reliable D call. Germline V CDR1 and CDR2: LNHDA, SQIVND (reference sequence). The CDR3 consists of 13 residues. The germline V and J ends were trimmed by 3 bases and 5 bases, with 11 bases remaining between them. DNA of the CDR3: TGTGCCAGTAGTATCAGGCAGCCCGACGAGCAGTACTTC. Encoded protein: CASSIRQPDEQYF.

CDR3 sequence (DNA): TGTGCCAGCAGCTTCGCGGAGCTCACAGATACGCAGTATTTT. Amino acid sequence: CASSFAELTDTQYF. The chain joins TRBV27 to TRBJ2-3; D remains unclear. The CDR3 is 14 amino acids. Looked up from germline, CDR1 is MNHEY and CDR2 is SMNVEV (reference sequence). V lost 6 bases, J lost 2 bases, and 12 bases lay in between.

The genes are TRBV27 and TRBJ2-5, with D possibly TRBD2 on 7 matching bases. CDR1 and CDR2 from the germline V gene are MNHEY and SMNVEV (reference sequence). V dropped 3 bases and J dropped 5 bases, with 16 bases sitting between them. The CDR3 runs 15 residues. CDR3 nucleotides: TGTGCCAGCAGTTTTGGGGGGGGCGTTGCCGAGACCCAGTACTTC. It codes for CASSFGGGVAETQYF.

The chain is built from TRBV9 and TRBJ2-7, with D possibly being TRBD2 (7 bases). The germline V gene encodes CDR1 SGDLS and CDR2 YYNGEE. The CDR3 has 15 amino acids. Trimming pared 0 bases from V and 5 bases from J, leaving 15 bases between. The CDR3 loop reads CASSVEEEGGNEQYF. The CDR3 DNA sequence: TGTGCCAGCAGCGTAGAGGAGGAGGGGGGGAACGAGCAGTACTTC.

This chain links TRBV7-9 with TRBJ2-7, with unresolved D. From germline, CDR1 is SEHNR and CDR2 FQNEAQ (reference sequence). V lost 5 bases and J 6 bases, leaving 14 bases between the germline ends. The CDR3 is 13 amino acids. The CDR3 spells CASSQAPGIEQYF. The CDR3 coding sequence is TGTGCCAGCAGCCAAGCCCCGGGCATCGAGCAGTACTTC.

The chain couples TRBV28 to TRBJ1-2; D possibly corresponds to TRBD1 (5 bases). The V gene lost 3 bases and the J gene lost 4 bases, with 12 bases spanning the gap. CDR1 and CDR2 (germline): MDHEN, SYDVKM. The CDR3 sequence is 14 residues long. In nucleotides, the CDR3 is TGTGCCAGCAGTTTTCGGGGGTCAGGCTATGGCTACACCTTC. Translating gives CASSFRGSGYGYTF.

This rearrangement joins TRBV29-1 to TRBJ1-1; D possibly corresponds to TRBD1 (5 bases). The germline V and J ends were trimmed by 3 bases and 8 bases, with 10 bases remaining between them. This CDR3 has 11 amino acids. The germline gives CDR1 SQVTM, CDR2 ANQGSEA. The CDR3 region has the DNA TGCAGCGTTGATGGGGGGGGAGAAGCTTTCTTT. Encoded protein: CSVDGGGEAFF.

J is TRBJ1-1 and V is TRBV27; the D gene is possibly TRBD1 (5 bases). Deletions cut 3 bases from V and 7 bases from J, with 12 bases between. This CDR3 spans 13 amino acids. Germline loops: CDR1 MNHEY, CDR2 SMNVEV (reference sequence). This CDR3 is CASSLGTAYEAFF. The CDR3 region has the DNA TGTGCCAGCAGTTTGGGGACGGCCTATGAAGCTTTCTTT.

The CDR3 loop is CASSWDRSNGYTF. CDR3 DNA: TGTGCCAGTAGTTGGGACAGATCCAATGGCTACACCTTC. This chain uses TRBV19 with TRBJ1-2, with TRBD1 matching 7 bases. V trimming: 5 bases; J trimming: 6 bases; junction bases outside the gene matches: 6. The CDR3 has 13 amino acids. Germline V gene data show CDR1 as LNHDA and CDR2 as SQIVND (reference sequence).